The T cell receptor beta chain under discussion was sequenced for a study of CD8 T cells in Susac syndrome. V was pared by 1 base and J by 7 bases, with 8 bases between. The CDR3 length is 13 residues. Per the germline V gene, CDR1 is PRHDT and CDR2 is FYEKMQ (reference sequence). Reverse transcription of about 0.5 to 1 ug RNA was carried out with random hexamers. The authors amplified TCR beta CDR3 across 54 Vbeta and 13 Jbeta using immunoSEQ multiplex PCR. TCRdb used MiXCR to reprocess the immunoSEQ multiplex PCR reads, holding one entry per CDR3 protein. The sample shows about 130,000 distinct CDR3 sequences, over 85% of them seen only once. Sequencing of TCR beta was performed on blood CD8+ and CD4+ T cells. Negative isolation yielded the CD8+ and CD4+ T cells, while FACS enriched the TEMRA cells.

Sequenced input: CD8+ T cells from PBMCs. The chain is built from TRBV13 and TRBJ2-1; D unresolved. The source of this sequence is a human donor with multiple sclerosis. CDR3 coding DNA: TGTGCCAGCAGCTTAGTCCCAGCGAATGAGCAGTTCTTC. Translation gives CASSLVPANEQFF.